There are many counts of the clone carrying this T cell receptor (beta chain). TCRdb independently ran MiXCR on the 5' RACE reads; one entry per CDR3 protein. Here the sample spans under 200,000 distinct CDR3 sequences, under 7.5% being singletons. The CDR3 is 18 amino acids. The germline V gene has CDR1 SQVTM and CDR2 ANQGSEA. V lost 3 bases to trimming and J lost 4 bases, with 25 bases between them. The data were taken from a study of T cells after yellow fever vaccination. The rearrangement links TRBV29-1 to TRBJ1-5, with D possibly matching TRBD1 (5 bases). The TCR originated in a man aged 18 to 30 who received the YFV17D yellow fever vaccine. Specimen: CD4+ T cells sorted from PBMCs, collected more than 4 days after the first yellow fever vaccination. The CDR3 bases are TGCAGCGTTGACGTCAGGAAATTAGACAGACGGGGAAATCAGCCCCAGCATTTT. Translation gives CSVDVRKLDRRGNQPQHF.